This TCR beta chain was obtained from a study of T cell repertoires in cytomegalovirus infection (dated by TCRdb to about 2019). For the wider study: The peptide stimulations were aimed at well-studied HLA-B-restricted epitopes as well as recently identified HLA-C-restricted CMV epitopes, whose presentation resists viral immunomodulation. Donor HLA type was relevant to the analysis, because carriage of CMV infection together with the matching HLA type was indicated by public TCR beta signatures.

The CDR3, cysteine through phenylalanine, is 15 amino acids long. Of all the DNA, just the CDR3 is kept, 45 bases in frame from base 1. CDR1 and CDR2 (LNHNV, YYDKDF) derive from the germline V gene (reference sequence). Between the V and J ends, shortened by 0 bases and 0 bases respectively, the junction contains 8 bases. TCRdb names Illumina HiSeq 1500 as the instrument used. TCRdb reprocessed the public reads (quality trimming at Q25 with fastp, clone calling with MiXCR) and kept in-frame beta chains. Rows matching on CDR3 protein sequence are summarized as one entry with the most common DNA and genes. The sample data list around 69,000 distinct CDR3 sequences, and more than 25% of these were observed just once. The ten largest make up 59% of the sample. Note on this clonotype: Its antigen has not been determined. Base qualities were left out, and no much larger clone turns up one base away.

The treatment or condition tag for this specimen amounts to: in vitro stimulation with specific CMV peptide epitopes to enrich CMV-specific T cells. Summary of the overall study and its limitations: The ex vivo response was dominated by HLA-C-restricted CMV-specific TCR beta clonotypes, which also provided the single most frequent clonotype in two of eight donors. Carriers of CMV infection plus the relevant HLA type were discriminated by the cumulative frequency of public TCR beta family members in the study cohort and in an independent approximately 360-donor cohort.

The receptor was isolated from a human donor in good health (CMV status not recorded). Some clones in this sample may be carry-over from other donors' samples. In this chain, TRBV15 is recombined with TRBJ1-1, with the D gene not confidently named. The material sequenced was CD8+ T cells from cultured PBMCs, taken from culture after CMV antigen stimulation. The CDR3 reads CATSRDLGLNTEAFF. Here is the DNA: TGTGCCACCAGCAGAGATCTCGGGCTGAACACTGAAGCTTTCTTT.